These 23 T cell receptor beta chains originate from one sample sequenced in a study of blood T cell repertoires in COVID-19. The data were produced by immunoSEQ multiplex PCR, yet TCRdb's version contains in-frame clones alone and is incomplete. The data contain 85,000 to 90,000 clones, about 88% of them seen just once; the ten biggest clones take up around 5%. The sample was peripheral blood. These receptors all stem from a woman over 75 with active COVID-19.

This chain links TRBV6-5 with TRBJ2-2; 7 bases line up with TRBD1. Germline V CDR1 and CDR2: MNHEY, SVGAGI. Trimming at V came to 5 bases and at J to 7 bases, leaving 10 bases not matched to a gene. The CDR3 contains 15 residues. CDR3 residues: CASSRSQGVGGELFF. In DNA, the CDR3 is TGTGCCAGCAGTCGAAGCCAGGGGGTGGGCGGGGAGCTGTTTTTT.

The chain carries TRBV6-6 and TRBJ1-6; D not certain. The CDR3 has 15 amino acids. Germline lookup yields CDR1 MNHNY and CDR2 SVGAGI (reference sequence). V lost 2 bases to trimming and J lost 5 bases, with 10 bases between them. The CDR3 DNA sequence: TGTGCCAGCAGTTACATGGCGGGCGATAATTCACCCCTCCACTTT. This encodes CASSYMAGDNSPLHF.

This chain connects TRBV12-5 to TRBJ2-5; no definite D call. The V gene's germline CDR1 is LGHNT and CDR2 FRNRAP. V was trimmed by 7 bases and J by 5 bases, leaving 5 bases between them. This CDR3 is 10 amino acids long. CDR3 loop: CASAGETQYF. CDR3 nucleotides: TGTGCTAGTGCCGGGGAGACCCAGTACTTC.

This chain joins TRBV28 and TRBJ2-5, with 7 nucleotides matching TRBD2. CDR3 length equals 16 residues. Germline CDR1 and CDR2: MDHEN and SYDVKM. The ends lost 5 bases at V and 6 bases at J; junction bases unmatched: 15. CDR3 in amino acids: CASSPRGRGDGKTQYF. The CDR3 coding sequence is TGTGCCAGCAGTCCCCGGGGGAGGGGCGACGGGAAGACCCAGTACTTC. Drawing the rest from reference TRBV28 and TRBJ2-5, the complete variable domain is DVKVTQSSRYLVKRTGEKVFLECVQDMDHENMFWYRQDPGLGLRLIYFSYDVKMKEKGDIPEGYSVSREKKERFSLILESASTNQTSMYLCASSPRGRGDGKTQYFGPGTRLLVL.

The V gene is TRBV7-3, the J gene TRBJ1-1; D unclear. Trimming left V 4 bases short and J 5 bases short, with 17 bases between. From germline, CDR1 is SGHTA and CDR2 FQGTGA. This CDR3 has 15 amino acids. The CDR3 loop is CASSSRGSPETEAFF. The DNA of the CDR3 is TGTGCCAGCAGCTCTAGAGGATCTCCGGAAACTGAAGCTTTCTTT.

This chain connects TRBV29-1 to TRBJ2-7, with 11 bases that match TRBD1. Germline CDR1 reads SQVTM; CDR2 reads ANQGSEA. After removal of 4 bases from V and 7 bases from J, the junction contained 18 bases not matched to a gene. This CDR3 is built from 17 residues. CDR3 DNA sequence: TGCAGCGTTGGCGACTTCCGGGCCGGACAGGGGGCGAGGGAGCAGTACTTC. This codes for CSVGDFRAGQGAREQYF.

The chain carries TRBV5-4 and TRBJ2-5; D is ambiguous. There are 13 residues in the CDR3. Germline V lookup: CDR1 SGHNT, CDR2 YYREEE (reference sequence). V gave up 5 bases and J gave up 5 bases, with 13 bases separating them. CDR3 sequence reads: CASRPRIGETQYF. The CDR3 DNA reads TGTGCCAGCAGGCCTAGGATCGGGGAGACCCAGTACTTC. The full variable domain, completed using reference TRBV5-4 and TRBJ2-5, is ETGVTQSPTHLIKTRGQQVTLRCSSQSGHNTVSWYQQALGQGPQFIFQYYREEENGRGNFPPRFSGLQFPNYSSELNVNALELDDSALYLCASRPRIGETQYFGPGTRLLVL.

The chain is built from TRBV12-3 or TRBV12-4 and TRBJ2-2; a weak D match, TRBD1 (6 bases). V was pared by 10 bases and J by 7 bases, with 13 bases between. This CDR3 is 12 amino acids long. DNA of the CDR3: TGTGCCAATTGGGGGCTAAACGGGGAGCTGTTTTTT. It is translated as CANWGLNGELFF.

The gene calls are TRBV28 and TRBJ2-5, with TRBD1 matching over 8 bases. V gave up 6 bases and J gave up 5 bases; unmatched junction bases: 5. The CDR3 loop spans 13 amino acids. Germline lookup yields CDR1 MDHEN and CDR2 SYDVKM. This chain's CDR3 is CASSKTGAETQYF. The CDR3 bases are TGTGCCAGCAGCAAGACAGGGGCCGAGACCCAGTACTTC.

The chain has TRBV7-9 and TRBJ2-1; a weak D match, TRBD2 (5 bases). Germline-derived CDR1 and CDR2 are SEHNR and FQNEAQ (reference sequence). The CDR3 loop spans 17 amino acids. Between the trimmed V and J ends, which lost 0 bases and 0 bases, there was a span of 12 bases. The CDR3 spells CASSLARRGDSYNEQFF. DNA of the CDR3: TGTGCCAGCAGCTTAGCCCGACGGGGAGACTCCTACAATGAGCAGTTCTTC.

For this clone: The germline gene is not matched at one end of the junction; a read error may be the cause. This chain's CDR3 is CASSLTTLGGLFF. Written as DNA, the CDR3 is TGTGCCAGCAGCTTAACGACACTGGGGGGGCTGTTTTTT. This chain uses TRBV7-3 with TRBJ2-2, with D maybe TRBD2 (6 bases). Germline CDR1 is SGHTA and CDR2 is FQGTGA. CDR3 size: 13 residues.

This clone was seen once. The V and J genes are TRBV5-8 and TRBJ2-7; 13 positions match TRBD2. The length of the CDR3 is 15 residues. Germline loops: CDR1 SGHTS, CDR2 YDEGEE. The J segment lost 2 bases and the V segment lost 4 bases, leaving 3 bases of the junction unmatched. This chain's CDR3 is CASSKGLAGTYEQYF. The CDR3 region has the DNA TGTGCCAGCAGCAAGGGACTAGCGGGAACCTACGAGCAGTACTTC.

V usage is TRBV7-2 and J usage is TRBJ2-5; TRBD1 is a possible D gene (5 bases). This CDR3 contains 15 residues. Trimming cost V 2 bases and J 5 bases, with 15 bases left between them. CDR1 SGHTA and CDR2 FQGNSA come from the germline V gene. CDR3 amino acids: CASSLNQGLGETQYF. CDR3 in DNA: TGTGCCAGCAGCTTAAACCAGGGCCTCGGGGAGACCCAGTACTTC.

This clone was recorded once. This chain connects TRBV9 to TRBJ1-6, with 7 bases that match TRBD1. Germline assignment: CDR1 SGDLS and CDR2 YYNGEE. The CDR3 totals 15 residues. Losses at the gene ends were 4 bases for V and 9 bases for J; bases not matched to a gene: 10. The CDR3 region is CASSTGQSEGSPLHF. The DNA of the CDR3 is TGTGCCAGCAGCACGGGACAGAGTGAAGGTTCACCCCTCCACTTT.

This rearrangement joins TRBV7-9 to TRBJ2-2; 7 bases align to TRBD1. The germline gives CDR1 SEHNR, CDR2 FQNEAQ (reference sequence). CDR3 size: 13 residues. Trimming took 6 bases from V and 7 from J; bases not matched to a gene: 5. CDR3 loop: CASSPDRDGELFF. The CDR3, as DNA: TGTGCCAGCAGTCCCGACAGGGACGGGGAGCTGTTTTTT.

The chain uses TRBV7-9 and TRBJ1-6; D perhaps matches TRBD1 (5 bases). The CDR3 extends over 13 amino acids. Deletions cut 5 bases from V and 8 bases from J, with 10 bases between. Per the germline V gene, CDR1 is SEHNR and CDR2 is FQNEAQ (reference sequence). This CDR3 is CASSISRDSPLHF. The CDR3 nucleotides read TGTGCCAGCAGCATAAGCAGGGATTCACCCCTCCACTTT.

J is TRBJ2-2 and V is TRBV7-3; unclear D gene. Trimming left V 2 bases short and J 6 bases short, with 7 bases between. The CDR3 is made up of 13 amino acids. Germline CDR1 reads SGHTA; CDR2 reads FQGTGA. The CDR3 reads CASSLFAAGELFF. CDR3 bases: TGTGCCAGCAGCTTATTTGCGGCCGGGGAGCTGTTTTTT.

The chain is built from TRBV27 and TRBJ1-1, with 11 bases that match TRBD1. Germline V gives CDR1 MNHEY, CDR2 SMNVEV (reference sequence). This CDR3 comprises 15 residues. The V and J ends lost 7 bases and 0 bases, in that order; junction bases with no gene match: 4. The chain's CDR3 is CASTRTGGLNTEAFF. DNA of the CDR3: TGTGCCAGCACGAGGACAGGGGGCCTGAACACTGAAGCTTTCTTT.

This clone has just one count. The chain recombines TRBV7-9 with TRBJ2-1; 9 bases are a match to TRBD2. The CDR3 totals 15 residues. In germline, CDR1 is SEHNR, CDR2 FQNEAQ (reference sequence). V was clipped by 1 base and J by 10 bases; unmatched bases: 8. The CDR3 is CASSLVISGRHEQFF. The CDR3 DNA reads as TGTGCCAGCAGCTTAGTTATTAGCGGGAGACACGAGCAGTTCTTC.

The V and J genes are TRBV5-1 and TRBJ2-3, with D tentatively TRBD2 (5 bases). Germline CDR1 SGHRS, CDR2 YFSETQ. V lost 0 bases, J lost 2 bases, and 13 bases lay in between. The CDR3 totals 16 residues. CDR3: CASSLGGNGYTDTQYF. The CDR3 DNA reads as TGCGCCAGCAGCTTGGGAGGGAATGGGTACACAGATACGCAGTATTTT.

The V call is TRBV7-7, the J call TRBJ2-3; D is undetermined. The CDR3 covers 15 residues. Germline CDR1 reads SSHAT; CDR2 reads FNYEAQ (reference sequence). Trimming cost V 3 bases and J 2 bases, with 12 bases left between them. CDR3 residues: CASSFSQVSTDTQYF. In DNA, the CDR3 is TGTGCCAGCAGCTTTTCTCAGGTTTCCACAGATACGCAGTATTTT.

The V and J genes are TRBV27 and TRBJ2-7; TRBD1 agrees at 8 bases. CDR1 is MNHEY, CDR2 SMNVEV, per germline (reference sequence). The CDR3 has 15 amino acids. V lost 4 bases and J lost 4; bases outside the gene matches: 9. CDR3 in DNA: TGTGCCAGCAGTTACGCCGGCAGGGGGCAATACGAGCAGTACTTC. Translated, it gives CASSYAGRGQYEQYF.

This clone was found a few times. The CDR3 loop reads CASTGFNTDTQYF. The CDR3 DNA is TGTGCCAGCACGGGATTTAACACAGATACGCAGTATTTT. V gene TRBV6-5 combines with J gene TRBJ2-3; tentatively, D is TRBD2 (5 bases). This CDR3 has 13 amino acids. V was shortened by 7 bases and J by 2 bases, with 10 bases between the two germline ends. Germline assignment: CDR1 MNHEY and CDR2 SVGAGI.